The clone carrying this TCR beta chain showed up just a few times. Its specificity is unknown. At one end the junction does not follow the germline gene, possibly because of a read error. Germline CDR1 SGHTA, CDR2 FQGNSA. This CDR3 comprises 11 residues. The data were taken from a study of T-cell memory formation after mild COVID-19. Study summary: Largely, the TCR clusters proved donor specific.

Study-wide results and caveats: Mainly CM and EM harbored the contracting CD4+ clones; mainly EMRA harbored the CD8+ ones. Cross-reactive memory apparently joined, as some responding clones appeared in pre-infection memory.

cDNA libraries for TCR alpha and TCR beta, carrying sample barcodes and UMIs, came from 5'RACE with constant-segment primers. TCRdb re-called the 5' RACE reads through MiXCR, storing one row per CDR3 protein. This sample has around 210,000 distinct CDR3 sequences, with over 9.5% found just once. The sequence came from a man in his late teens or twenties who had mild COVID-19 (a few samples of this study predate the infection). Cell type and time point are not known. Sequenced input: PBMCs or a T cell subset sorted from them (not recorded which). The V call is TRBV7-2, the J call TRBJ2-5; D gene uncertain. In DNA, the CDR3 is TGTGCCAGTAGCTTATTTTGGACCCAGTACTTC. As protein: CASSLFWTQYF. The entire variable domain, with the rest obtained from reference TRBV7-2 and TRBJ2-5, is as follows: GAGVSQSPSNKVTEKGKDVELRCDPISGHTALYWYRQSLGQGLEFLIYFQGNSAPDKSGLPSDRFSAERTGGSVSTLTIQRTQQEDSAVYLCASSLFWTQYFGPGTRLLVL.